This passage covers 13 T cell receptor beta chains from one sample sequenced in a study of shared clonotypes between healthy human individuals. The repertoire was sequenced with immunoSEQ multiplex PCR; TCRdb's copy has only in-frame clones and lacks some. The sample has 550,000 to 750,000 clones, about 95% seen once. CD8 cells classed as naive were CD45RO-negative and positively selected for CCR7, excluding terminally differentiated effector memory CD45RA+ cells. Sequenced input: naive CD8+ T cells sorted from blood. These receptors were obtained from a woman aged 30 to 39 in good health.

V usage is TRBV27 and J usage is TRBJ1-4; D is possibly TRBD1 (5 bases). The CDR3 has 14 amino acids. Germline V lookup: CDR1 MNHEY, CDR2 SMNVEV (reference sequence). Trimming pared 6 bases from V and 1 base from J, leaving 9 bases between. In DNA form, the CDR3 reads TGTGCCAGCAGCTGGGACGGAACTAATGAAAAACTGTTTTTT. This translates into CASSWDGTNEKLFF.

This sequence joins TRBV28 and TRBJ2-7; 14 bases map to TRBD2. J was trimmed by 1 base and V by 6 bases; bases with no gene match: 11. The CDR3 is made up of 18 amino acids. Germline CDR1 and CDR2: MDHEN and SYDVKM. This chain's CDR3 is CASSLGTGLAGVSYEQYF. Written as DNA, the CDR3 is TGTGCCAGCAGCTTGGGAACGGGACTAGCGGGAGTATCCTACGAGCAGTACTTC.

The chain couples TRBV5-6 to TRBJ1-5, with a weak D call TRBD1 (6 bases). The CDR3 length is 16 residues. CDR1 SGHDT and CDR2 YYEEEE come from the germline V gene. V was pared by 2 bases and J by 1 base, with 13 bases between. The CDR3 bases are TGTGCCAGCAGCTTTGGGTTGGGGGCCAGCAATCAGCCCCAGCATTTT. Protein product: CASSFGLGASNQPQHF.

CDR3 loop: CASSLSGWGTNEKLFF. In nucleotides, the CDR3 is TGTGCCAGCAGTTTATCAGGGTGGGGGACTAATGAAAAACTGTTTTTT. V and J are TRBV27 and TRBJ1-4; the D gene is possibly TRBD1 (5 bases). This CDR3 comprises 16 residues. Germline V lookup: CDR1 MNHEY, CDR2 SMNVEV (reference sequence). Deletions cut 0 bases from V and 2 bases from J, with 10 bases between.

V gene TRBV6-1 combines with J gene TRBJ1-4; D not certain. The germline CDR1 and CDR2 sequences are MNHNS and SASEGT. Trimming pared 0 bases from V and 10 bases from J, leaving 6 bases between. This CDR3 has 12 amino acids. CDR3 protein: CASSEARGKLFF. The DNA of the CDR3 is TGTGCCAGCAGTGAAGCACGAGGAAAACTGTTTTTT.

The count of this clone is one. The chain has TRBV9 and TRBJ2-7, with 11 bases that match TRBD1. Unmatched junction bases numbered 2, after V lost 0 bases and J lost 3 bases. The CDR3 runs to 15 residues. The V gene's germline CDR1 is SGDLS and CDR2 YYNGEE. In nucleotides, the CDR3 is TGTGCCAGCAGCGTAGGGGACAGGGGGGGCTACGAGCAGTACTTC. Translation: CASSVGDRGGYEQYF.

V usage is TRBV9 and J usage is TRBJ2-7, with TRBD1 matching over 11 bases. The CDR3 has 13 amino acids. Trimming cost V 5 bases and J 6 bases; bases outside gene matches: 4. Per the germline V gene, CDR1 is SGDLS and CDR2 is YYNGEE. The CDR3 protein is CASSPGTGGEQYF. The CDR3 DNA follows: TGTGCCAGCAGTCCCGGGACAGGGGGCGAGCAGTACTTC.

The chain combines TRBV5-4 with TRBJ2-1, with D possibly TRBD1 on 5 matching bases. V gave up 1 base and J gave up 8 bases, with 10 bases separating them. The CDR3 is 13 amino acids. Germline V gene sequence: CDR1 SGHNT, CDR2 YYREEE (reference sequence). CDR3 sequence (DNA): TGTGCCAGCAGCTTGCATATAGGGGATGAGCAGTTCTTC. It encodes CASSLHIGDEQFF.

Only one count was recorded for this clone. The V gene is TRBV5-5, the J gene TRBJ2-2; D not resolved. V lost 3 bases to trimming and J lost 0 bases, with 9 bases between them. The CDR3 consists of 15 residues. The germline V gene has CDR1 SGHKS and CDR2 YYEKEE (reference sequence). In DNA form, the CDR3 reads TGTGCCAGCAGCTCGAGATACCCGAACACCGGGGAGCTGTTTTTT. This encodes CASSSRYPNTGELFF.

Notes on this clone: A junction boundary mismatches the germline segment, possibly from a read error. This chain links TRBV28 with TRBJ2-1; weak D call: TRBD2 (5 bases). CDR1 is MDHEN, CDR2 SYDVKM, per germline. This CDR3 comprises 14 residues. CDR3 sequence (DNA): TGTGCCAGCTTTACCCTAGCAGACTATAATGGGCAGTTCTTC. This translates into CASFTLADYNGQFF.

The CDR3 loop is CASRDEWNEQFF. The CDR3 coding sequence is TGTGCCAGCCGGGACGAATGGAATGAGCAGTTCTTC. The rearrangement joins TRBV2 to TRBJ2-1, with D tentatively TRBD1 or TRBD2 (5 bases each). CDR3 length: 12 amino acids. The V gene's germline CDR1 is SNHLY and CDR2 FYNNEI. V shed 8 bases and J shed 7 bases, with 12 bases lying between them.

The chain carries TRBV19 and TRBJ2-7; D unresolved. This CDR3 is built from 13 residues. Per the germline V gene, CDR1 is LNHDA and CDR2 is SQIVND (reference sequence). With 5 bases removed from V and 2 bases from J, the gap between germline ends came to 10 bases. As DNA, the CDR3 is TGTGCCAGTAGTCCGACAAGAACCTACGAGCAGTACTTC. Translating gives CASSPTRTYEQYF. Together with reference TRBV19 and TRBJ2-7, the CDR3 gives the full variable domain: DGGITQSPKYLFRKEGQNVTLSCEQNLNHDAMYWYRQDPGQGLRLIYYSQIVNDFQKGDIAEGYSVSREKKESFPLTVTSAQKNPTAFYLCASSPTRTYEQYFGPGTRLTVT.

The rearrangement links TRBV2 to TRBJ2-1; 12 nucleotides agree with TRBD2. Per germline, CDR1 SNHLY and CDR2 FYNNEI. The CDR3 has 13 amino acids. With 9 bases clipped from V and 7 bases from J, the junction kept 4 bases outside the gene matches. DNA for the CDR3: TGTGCCAGTGAGACTAGCGGGAGTAATGAGCAGTTCTTC. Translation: CASETSGSNEQFF.